One sample yielded the 14 T cell receptor beta chains listed below, sequenced in a study of control samples from healthy donors and cancer patients. Using immunoSEQ multiplex PCR, the repertoire was profiled, and TCRdb retains in-frame clones only, with some absent. The sample holds some 200,000 clones, roughly 94% seen once. The sequenced sample was blood. The source of these receptors is a man in his fifties in good health.

The CDR3 nucleotides are TGTGCCAGCTCAAGAAACGCGGGCCGCTCTGGAAACACCATATATTTT. As protein: CASSRNAGRSGNTIYF. The chain is built from TRBV6-6 and TRBJ1-3, with unresolved D. This CDR3 has 16 amino acids. Germline V gene data show CDR1 as MNHNY and CDR2 as SVGAGI (reference sequence). The V gene lost 8 bases and the J gene lost 0 bases, with 17 bases spanning the gap.

V gene TRBV6-5 combines with J gene TRBJ2-7, with D hard to call. In germline, CDR1 is MNHEY, CDR2 SVGAGI. The CDR3 spans 14 residues. With 7 bases removed from V and 3 bases from J, the gap between germline ends came to 16 bases. CDR3 loop: CASTRAPPRYEQYF. CDR3 coding DNA: TGTGCCAGCACCCGGGCGCCCCCGCGCTACGAGCAGTACTTC.

The rearrangement uses TRBV5-1 and TRBJ2-1; 7 bases map to TRBD2. CDR1 is SGHRS and CDR2 is YFSETQ in the germline V gene. The CDR3 is 16 amino acids. The ends lost 2 bases at V and 0 bases at J; junction bases unmatched: 5. CDR3 nucleotides: TGCGCCAGCAGCTTAGGCGGGGGAAGCTCCTACAATGAGCAGTTCTTC. The encoded protein is CASSLGGGSSYNEQFF. Variable domain in full (rest from reference TRBV5-1 and TRBJ2-1): KAGVTQTPRYLIKTRGQQVTLSCSPISGHRSVSWYQQTPGQGLQFLFEYFSETQRNKGNFPGRFSGRQFSNSRSEMNVSTLELGDSALYLCASSLGGGSSYNEQFFGPGTRLTVL.

The V and J genes are TRBV19 and TRBJ1-1, with D possibly being TRBD1 (6 bases). Looked up from germline, CDR1 is LNHDA and CDR2 is SQIVND (reference sequence). Trimming left V 6 bases short and J 4 bases short, with 9 bases between. This CDR3 has 12 residues. This CDR3 reads CASSTGFTEAFF. The DNA of the CDR3 is TGTGCCAGTAGCACAGGGTTCACTGAAGCTTTCTTT.

In DNA, the CDR3 is TGTGCCTCCCAAGCAGGGTTCGGCGGGGAGCTGTTTTTT. Protein: CASQAGFGGELFF. This chain uses TRBV6-6 with TRBJ2-2, with a tentative D call TRBD1 (5 bases). Germline V gene lookup returns CDR1 MNHNY and CDR2 SVGAGI (reference sequence). Trimming took 11 bases from V and 7 from J, leaving 17 bases between them. This CDR3 is 13 amino acids long.

This rearrangement joins TRBV9 to TRBJ2-1; 12 bases map to TRBD2. Germline-derived CDR1 and CDR2 are SGDLS and YYNGEE. J gave up 6 bases and V 4 bases, and 11 bases lay outside the gene matches. The CDR3 contains 17 residues. This CDR3 reads CASSPQATSGGTNEQFF. In DNA form, the CDR3 reads TGTGCCAGCAGCCCACAGGCAACTAGCGGGGGGACCAATGAGCAGTTCTTC.

This rearrangement joins TRBV5-1 to TRBJ1-4; 8 bases align to TRBD1. Germline V gene sequence: CDR1 SGHRS, CDR2 YFSETQ. V was clipped by 5 bases and J by 0 bases; unmatched bases: 3. The CDR3 sequence is 15 residues long. DNA for the CDR3: TGCGCCAGCAGGCAACAGGGGGCAACTAATGAAAAACTGTTTTTT. It translates to CASRQQGATNEKLFF.

The chain couples TRBV11-2 to TRBJ1-6; possible D gene TRBD1, 5 bases. This CDR3 contains 16 residues. Germline CDR1 and CDR2: SGHAT and FQNNGV. The V end lost 3 bases, the J end lost 7 bases, and 16 bases lay between the germline ends. The CDR3 is CASSLGETAANSPLHF. The CDR3 DNA follows: TGTGCCAGCAGCTTGGGGGAAACAGCGGCAAATTCACCCCTCCACTTT.

The chain is built from TRBV21-1 and TRBJ1-4. TRBV21-1 is a pseudogene segment. The CDR3 extends over 16 amino acids. In DNA, the CDR3 is TGTGCCAGCAGCAAAGTCGAGGGAGAGTGTCGTGAAAAACTGTTTTTT. This encodes CASSKVEGECREKLFF.

The rearrangement links TRBV19 to TRBJ1-1, with 7 bases identical to TRBD1. V trimming: 5 bases; J trimming: 3 bases; junction bases outside the gene matches: 12. Germline V gene sequence: CDR1 LNHDA, CDR2 SQIVND (reference sequence). The CDR3 covers 16 residues. The CDR3 coding sequence is TGTGCCAGTAGTTCAATCAGGGGGAAGGGCGACACTGAAGCTTTCTTT. This translates into CASSSIRGKGDTEAFF.

The chain recombines TRBV29-1 with TRBJ1-5, with D possibly TRBD1 on 5 matching bases. Germline V gives CDR1 SQVTM, CDR2 ANQGSEA. Trimming stripped 3 bases from V and 1 base from J, with 13 bases between. This CDR3 contains 15 residues. CDR3 region: CSVDGQKGSNQPQHF. Written as DNA, the CDR3 is TGCAGCGTTGATGGACAAAAAGGGAGCAATCAGCCCCAGCATTTT.

The rearrangement joins TRBV30 to TRBJ1-3; D not resolved. This CDR3 region has 13 residues. V lost 8 bases and J lost 1, with 12 bases in between. CDR1 and CDR2 from the germline V gene are GTSNPN and SVGIG (reference sequence). In DNA form, the CDR3 reads TGTGCCACCGATCTGCGTTCTGGAAACACCATATATTTT. Its protein is CATDLRSGNTIYF.

The J gene is TRBJ1-1, the V gene TRBV28; D is ambiguous. CDR3 length: 15 amino acids. Germline lookup yields CDR1 MDHEN and CDR2 SYDVKM. The germline V and J ends were trimmed by 3 bases and 5 bases, with 16 bases remaining between them. The CDR3 region is CASSFFSPPSTEAFF. DNA for the CDR3: TGTGCCAGCAGTTTTTTCTCCCCACCTTCGACTGAAGCTTTCTTT.

J is TRBJ1-5 and V is TRBV5-1; D not certain. V dropped 0 bases and J dropped 0 bases, with 10 bases sitting between them. The CDR3 spans 16 residues. Germline CDR1 SGHRS, CDR2 YFSETQ. The DNA for the CDR3 is TGCGCCAGCAGCTTGGAGGCTTCGGGTAGCAATCAGCCCCAGCATTTT. It specifies CASSLEASGSNQPQHF.